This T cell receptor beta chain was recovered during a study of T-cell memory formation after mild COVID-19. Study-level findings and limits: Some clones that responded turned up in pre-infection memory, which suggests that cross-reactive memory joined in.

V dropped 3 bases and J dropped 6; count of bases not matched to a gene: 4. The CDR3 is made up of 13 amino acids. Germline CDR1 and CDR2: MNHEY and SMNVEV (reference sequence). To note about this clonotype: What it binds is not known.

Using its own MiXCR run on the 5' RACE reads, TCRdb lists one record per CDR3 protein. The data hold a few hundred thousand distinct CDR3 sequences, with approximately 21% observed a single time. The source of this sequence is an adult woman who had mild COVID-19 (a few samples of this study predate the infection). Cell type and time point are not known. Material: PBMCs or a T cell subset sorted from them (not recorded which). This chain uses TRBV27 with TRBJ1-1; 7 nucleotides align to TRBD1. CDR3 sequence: CASSFEGTAEAFF. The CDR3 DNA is TGTGCCAGCAGTTTCGAGGGGACAGCTGAAGCTTTCTTT.